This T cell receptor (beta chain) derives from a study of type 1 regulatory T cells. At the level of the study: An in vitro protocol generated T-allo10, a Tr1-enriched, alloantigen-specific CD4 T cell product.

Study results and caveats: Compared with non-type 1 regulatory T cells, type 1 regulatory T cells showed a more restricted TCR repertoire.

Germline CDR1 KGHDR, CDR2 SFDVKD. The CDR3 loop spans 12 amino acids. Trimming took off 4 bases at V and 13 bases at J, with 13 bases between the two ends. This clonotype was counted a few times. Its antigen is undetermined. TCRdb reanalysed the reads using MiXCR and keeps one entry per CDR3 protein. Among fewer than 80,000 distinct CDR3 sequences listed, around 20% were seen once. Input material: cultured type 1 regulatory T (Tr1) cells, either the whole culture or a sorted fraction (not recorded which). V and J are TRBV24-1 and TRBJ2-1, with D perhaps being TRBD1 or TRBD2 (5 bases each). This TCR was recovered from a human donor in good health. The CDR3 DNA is TGTGCCACCAGTGAAACCGGGGCCTCACAGTTCTTC. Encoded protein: CATSETGASQFF.